This T cell receptor beta chain was identified during a study of identical twins (dated by TCRdb to the mid-2010s). Regarding the study in general: TCR alpha and beta repertoires from monozygotic twins, unrelated adults of various ages and cord blood were deep-sequenced to test whether fetal clonotypes persist. To rule out contamination, the twin experiments were replicated at different times with different library preparation protocols.

The CDR3 runs 14 amino acids, cysteine and phenylalanine included. Here the CDR3 DNA is all that survives: 42 bases in frame from base 1. The germline V gene (reference sequence) gives CDR1 as DFQATT and CDR2 as SNEGSKA. V is trimmed back by 6 bases and J by 0 bases, and the junction contains 6 bases that no gene match accounts for. Only healthy Caucasian donors were included. The twin cohort comprised three pairs of female monozygotic twins, all aged roughly 18 to 30 years. Using Miltenyi CD45RO+ enrichment and human naive T-cell isolation kits, memory (CD45RO+) and naive T cells were isolated from PBMC. Paper-wide results and their limitations: Conclusions relied on cross-sectional statistical analysis, since the same donors could not be followed over many years. Fewer insertions were carried by abundant cord blood beta clonotypes; a weaker similar trend was observed in young adult naive repertoires, while no such trend was observed in memory repertoires. Compared with coincidental sharing between unrelated individuals, out-of-frame TCR alpha sequences shared between twins showed an excess of sequences with low generation probability. Invariant T cells such as MAIT and iNKT could partly confound zero-insertion analyses, though diverse VJ usage argued against this for most clonotypes. Out-of-frame TCR alpha sharing in monozygotic twins was systematically underestimated by recombination models, whereas sharing between unrelated individuals was in agreement with the recombination models. In beta out-of-frame sequences, excess twin sharing was weaker, because having fewer shared sequences lowered the signal-to-noise ratio.

Libraries were built with 5' RACE. The instrument given in TCRdb is Illumina HiSeq 2000. Template switching added a universal primer binding site, and the final cDNA carried a unique molecular identifier that allowed TCR cDNA molecules to be counted accurately. Specific primers in the conserved constant-segment region were used to synthesize first-strand cDNA for the TCR alpha and beta chains. To control for contamination, every cDNA library was double barcoded, receiving both a SMART-Mk sample barcode and Illumina barcodes. TruSeq adapter sequences and Illumina sample barcodes were added in two successive PCR steps. The Illumina HiSeq platform was used with custom primers to sequence TCR alpha and beta cDNA libraries. The authors' analysis ran thus. MiGEC processed the raw reads to extract unique molecular identifiers, while MiXCR was used to determine the CDR3 positions. Recombination models were inferred per individual with the repgenHMM and IGoR tools using an EM algorithm. Shared clonotypes were analyzed with the tcR package in R, and sharing was normalized by the product of cloneset sizes. To study raw recombination free of thymic and clonal selection effects, out-of-frame nonproductive sequences were analyzed. Using fastp at Q25 and MiXCR, TCRdb reprocessed the public reads and kept productive beta chains. Each entry is one CDR3 protein sequence, shown with its most common DNA and genes. These V and J calls originate from TCRdb's pipeline instead of the authors' own analysis. Counted in this sample were roughly 290,000 distinct CDR3 sequences; under 9.5% of them appeared once. The ten top clones hold around 2.1% of the sample.

To note about this clonotype: Its antigen has not been determined. Per-base quality was not reported, and no clone a single base away is much larger than it.

The sample also formed part of further work on yellow fever vaccine responses in identical twins. From the second report: According to the authors, in identical twins the way T cells responded to vaccination appeared partly convergent and partly personalized. Focusing on identical twins, the study followed the T cell clones that responded to the vaccine, and did so with precision.

The chain is encoded by TRBV20-1 joined to TRBJ2-3; 7 of the junction bases match TRBD1. The clonotype was recovered from a woman aged 18-29 years in good health. Material for sequencing was memory (CD45RO+) T cells sorted from blood. The cell subset or site label, read with the paper, signifies: CD45RO+ enriched T cells. CDR3 protein: CSASTGESTDTQYF. The sequenced DNA: TGCAGTGCCAGCACAGGGGAAAGCACAGATACGCAGTATTTT.